This paragraph reports one TCR beta chain. This clonotype was detected only once. Its specific antigen is unknown. Per-base qualities were not stored, and no clone one base away is much larger. One read represents weak support. The data belong to a study of prognosis after radiotherapy for stage I lung cancer (dated by TCRdb to the early 2020s). About the investigation overall: About 19 stage I NSCLC patients were enrolled in Nanjing, China, between 2018 and January 2019. A total of 40 or so blood samples from about 19 patients were sequenced, with one sample obtained before and one obtained after SBRT for each patient. The cohort included 13 men and 5 or 6 women, with a median age of approximately 74 years and a range of 53 to 84 years. SBRT was delivered in 3 to 5 fractions with a biologically effective dose of at least 100 Gy, and image-guided IMRT or VMAT was used for delivery. Tumor histology was squamous cell carcinoma in about seven patients and adenocarcinoma in twelve. No patient received concurrent therapy alongside SBRT. More than eleven cases involved newly diagnosed primary stage I lung tumors, and roughly 5 involved oligometastatic NSCLC subsequent to surgical resection of the primary tumor. All patients were regarded as medically inoperable, because of comorbidities in roughly twelve patients and refusal of surgery in several patients. Peripheral blood TCR beta repertoires were profiled in stage I NSCLC patients before and after stereotactic body radiotherapy, and the repertoires were related to distant failure. About 20% of the 19 patients developed distant metastases after SBRT, at a median of approximately 7 months; the other 15 showed no significant progression. Overall results and qualifications from the work: Whether the expanded TCR clones were tumor-specific was not determined. The small cohort and short follow-up limited the study, so independent validation of the findings is needed. All reported P values were unadjusted for multiple comparisons. Post-SBRT Shannon entropy and its change from baseline were lower in patients who developed distant metastases; baseline Shannon entropy was not associated with metastases. TRBV and TRBJ usage frequencies reportedly varied with metastasis status, involving two V genes at baseline and several V and two J genes after SBRT. Unique TCR clone counts fell after SBRT (median about 9,800 before versus approximately 6,300 after; Wilcoxon paired P=0.011).

A history of other malignancies or of prior chemotherapy or radiotherapy was absent in all patients, and node-negative disease was shown on CT and PET/CT in all patients. At each of two time points, six milliliters of peripheral venous blood were collected into EDTA tubes. PBMCs were isolated by Ficoll-Paque Plus density-gradient centrifugation. Right after collection, samples were placed at -80 degrees C and kept there until analysis. Two rounds of multiplex PCR were used to amplify the TCR beta CDR3 region from genomic DNA. The first PCR round used primers specific to each TRBV and TRBJ gene, and the primer sequences were filed in Chinese patent CN105087789A. Universal primers were used in the second round of PCR. The Roche High Pure PCR Template Preparation Kit was used to extract genomic DNA from frozen PBMCs. An Illumina HiSeq 3000 was used to sequence the libraries paired-end with 151 bp reads. For the original study's pipeline: CutAdapt was used to discard raw reads that did not contain the multiplex PCR primer sequences. PEAR was used to merge high-quality paired reads into contigs. By aligning each contig to reference sequences, MiXCR assigned the TRB V, D and J gene segments to that contig. To remove sequencing errors, CDR3 sequences were clustered according to base quality and sequence similarity. Shannon entropy normalized by the natural log of productive TCR sequence number was used as the measure of diversity. To get clonality, Shannon entropy was divided by the natural log of the number of unique clonotypes, and that result was subtracted from one. The Youden index of ROC curves was used to select progression-free survival cut-offs for repertoire metrics, and analyses were performed in R 3.5.3. TCRdb reprocessing: public reads trimmed at Q25 with fastp, clones called with MiXCR, in-frame beta chains kept. Rows are combined by CDR3 protein, so each entry shows the most common genes and DNA. These V and J calls derive from TCRdb rather than the authors' analysis. For this sample there are fewer than 15,000 distinct CDR3 sequences; roughly 43% appear just once. Roughly 40% of the sample is held by the ten biggest clonotypes.

This TCR was recovered from a donor of 50 years or more with non-small cell lung cancer. Sequencing was performed on PBMCs, taken before or after stereotactic body radiation therapy (not recorded which).

The DNA reads TGTGCCACCAGTGACAGGGGGCCGGTTACGCAGTATTTT. It codes for CATSDRGPVTQYF. The V and J segments used are TRBV24-1 and TRBJ2-3, and TRBD1 aligns with 8 junction nucleotides. CDR1 and CDR2 are read off the germline V gene as KGHDR and SFDVKD. The CDR3 numbers 13 residues from cysteine through phenylalanine. Of all the DNA, just the CDR3 is kept, 39 bases in frame from base 1. After removal of 4 bases from V and 8 bases from J, the junction retains 4 bases not matched to a gene.